Only one count was recorded for the clone carrying this T cell receptor (beta chain). What it binds is unknown. The data are from a study of cytomegalovirus exposure and HLA in healthy donors. The PCR used 60 Vbeta and 13 Jbeta primers. Generated by immunoSEQ multiplex PCR, the TCRdb table keeps only in-frame clones and is missing some. Altogether 200,000 or so clones are present, about 84% being singletons, with the ten largest covering 3.5% to 4%. CDR1 is SGHVS and CDR2 is FNYEAQ in the germline V gene. The CDR3 contains 19 residues. V was pared by 6 bases and J by 0 bases, with 17 bases of the junction left unmatched. Study-wide results and limits: HLA alleles showed associations with around 15,000 TCR beta sequences in a later analysis, at a 0.05 false discovery rate. Reports indicate that TCR beta sequences accurately predicted the HLA-A and HLA-B alleles of most subjects. Researchers left out some V segments, among them TRBV6-2 and TRBV6-3, as indistinguishable.

The chain recombines TRBV7-6 with TRBJ1-5, with 7 bases aligning to TRBD1. The source is a man in his forties or fifties in good health and CMV-seronegative. The sequenced material came from PBMCs. This CDR3 is CASSPTPARDSFSNQPQHF. Here the CDR3 DNA reads TGTGCCAGCAGTCCCACGCCCGCCCGGGACAGCTTTAGCAATCAGCCCCAGCATTTT.